This T cell receptor beta chain originates from a study of blood T cell repertoires in COVID-19. Across the study: The origin of the acute and convalescent COVID-19 samples was the United States, Italy and Spain. T cells, B-cell-depleted T cells, or PBMCs provided the cDNA or gDNA that served as material.

As originally analysed: Reference gene primers were amplified, and this amplification served to estimate nucleated cell counts. Sequencing was performed with immunoSEQ multiplex PCR; in TCRdb, only in-frame clones are kept and a portion is missing. The DNA gave D and trimming, while V, J and clone size come from that table. The repertoire holds approximately 110,000 clones, with 81% as singletons. J lost 1 base, V lost 6 bases, and 17 bases had no gene match. CDR1 is MNHEY and CDR2 is SMNVEV in the germline V gene (reference sequence). This CDR3 region has 19 residues. This clonotype originated in a man in his fifties with acute or convalescent COVID-19. The chain is built from TRBV27 and TRBJ2-2, with 7 bases that match TRBD1. The sample was peripheral blood. CDR3 protein: CASSAGWGRGRQNTGELFF. The CDR3, as DNA: TGTGCCAGCAGCGCGGGTTGGGGCAGGGGGAGACAGAACACCGGGGAGCTGTTTTTT.